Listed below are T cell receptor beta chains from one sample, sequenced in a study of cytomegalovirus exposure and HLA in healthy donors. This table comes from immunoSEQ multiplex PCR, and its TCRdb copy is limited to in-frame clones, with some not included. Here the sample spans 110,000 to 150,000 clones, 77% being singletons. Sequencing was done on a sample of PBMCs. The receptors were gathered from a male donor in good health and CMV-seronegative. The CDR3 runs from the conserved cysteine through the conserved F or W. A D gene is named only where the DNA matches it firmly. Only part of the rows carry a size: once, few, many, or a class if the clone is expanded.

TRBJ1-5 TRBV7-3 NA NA CASSSTGITNDF TGTGCCAGCAGCTCCACCGGGATCACGAACGATTTT
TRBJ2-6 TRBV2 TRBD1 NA CASSLTGTGYSGANVLTF TGTGCCAGCAGTCTGACCGGGACAGGGTACTCTGGGGCCAACGTCCTGACTTTC
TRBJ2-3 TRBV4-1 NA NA CASSEDNLVDTQYF TGCGCCAGCAGCGAAGACAATCTAGTTGATACGCAGTATTTT
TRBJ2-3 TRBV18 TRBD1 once CASSPPAGQGLGTQYF TGTGCCAGCTCACCTCCGGCTGGACAGGGGTTGGGCACGCAGTATTTT
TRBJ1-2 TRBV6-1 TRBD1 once CASMGPGQGNYGYTF TGTGCCAGCATGGGGCCGGGACAGGGGAACTATGGCTACACCTTC
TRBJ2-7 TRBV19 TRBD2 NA CASSMGGRLSNEQYF TGTGCCAGTAGTATGGGCGGGAGACTCTCGAACGAGCAGTACTTC
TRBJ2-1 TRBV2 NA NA CASSEAGTGGDEQFF TGTGCCAGCAGTGAAGCGGGGACCGGGGGAGATGAGCAGTTCTTC
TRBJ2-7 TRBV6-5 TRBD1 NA CASSQNRGPYEQYF TGTGCCAGCAGCCAAAACAGGGGACCCTACGAGCAGTACTTC
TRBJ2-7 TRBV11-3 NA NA CASSLAGSSYEQYF TGTGCCAGCAGCTTAGCGGGGAGCTCCTACGAGCAGTACTTC
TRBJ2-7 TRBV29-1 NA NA CSVNYGQIEQYF TGCAGCGTTAACTATGGACAGATCGAGCAGTACTTC
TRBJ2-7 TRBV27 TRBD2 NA CASRELAGEDEQYF TGTGCCAGCAGAGAACTAGCGGGAGAGGACGAGCAGTACTTC
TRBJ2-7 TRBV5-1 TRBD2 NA CASSRTSGGGIYEQYF TGCGCCAGCAGCCGGACTAGCGGGGGGGGAATCTACGAGCAGTACTTC
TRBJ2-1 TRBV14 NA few CASNQDFGGEQFF TGTGCCAGCAACCAGGACTTTGGAGGTGAGCAGTTCTTC
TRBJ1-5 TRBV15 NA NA CATSRDGAGDQPQHF TGTGCCACCAGCAGAGATGGCGCAGGCGATCAGCCCCAGCATTTT
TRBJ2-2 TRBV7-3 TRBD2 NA CASSSWGGSINTGELFF TGTGCCAGCAGCTCGTGGGGGGGGAGTATCAACACCGGGGAGCTGTTTTTT
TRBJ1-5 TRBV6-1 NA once CASTTASPGPQHF TGTGCCAGCACGACCGCCTCTCCGGGGCCCCAGCATTTT
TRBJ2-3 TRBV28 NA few CASSTPSLDTQYF TGTGCCAGCAGCACACCGTCTCTAGATACGCAGTATTTT
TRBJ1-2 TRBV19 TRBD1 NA CASSSTGTGILAGYTF TGTGCCAGTAGTTCAACCGGGACAGGGATCTTGGCTGGCTACACCTTC
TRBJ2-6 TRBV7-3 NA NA CASSLHSSGANVLTF TGTGCCAGCAGCTTACACAGTAGTGGGGCCAACGTCCTGACTTTC
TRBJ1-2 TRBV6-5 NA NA CASSRQLQAGYTF TGTGCCAGCAGCCGTCAATTACAGGCTGGCTACACCTTC
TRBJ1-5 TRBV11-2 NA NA CASSLGPGQNQPQHF TGTGCCAGCAGCTTAGGCCCGGGACAAAATCAGCCCCAGCATTTT
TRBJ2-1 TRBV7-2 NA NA CASSLTRDEQFF TGTGCCAGCAGCTTAACGAGGGATGAGCAGTTCTTC
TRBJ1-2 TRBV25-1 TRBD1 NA CASSDPKTGDYGYTF TGTGCCAGCAGTGACCCCAAGACAGGGGACTATGGCTACACCTTC
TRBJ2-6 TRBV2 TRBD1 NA CASSSDRVGANVLTF TGTGCCAGCAGCTCGGACAGGGTTGGGGCCAACGTCCTGACTTTC
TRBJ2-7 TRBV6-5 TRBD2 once CASTSAGGGDYEQYF TGTGCCAGCACTTCCGCAGGCGGGGGGGACTACGAGCAGTACTTC
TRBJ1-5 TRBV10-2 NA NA CASRPNRTGPGQPQHF TGCGCCAGCAGACCAAACCGGACGGGCCCGGGGCAGCCCCAGCATTTT
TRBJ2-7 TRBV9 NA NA CASSVGDIPSYEQYF TGTGCCAGCAGCGTAGGGGACATCCCGTCCTACGAGCAGTACTTC
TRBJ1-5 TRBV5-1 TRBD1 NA CASTTGAPQPQHF TGCGCCAGCACCACAGGGGCTCCACAGCCCCAGCATTTT